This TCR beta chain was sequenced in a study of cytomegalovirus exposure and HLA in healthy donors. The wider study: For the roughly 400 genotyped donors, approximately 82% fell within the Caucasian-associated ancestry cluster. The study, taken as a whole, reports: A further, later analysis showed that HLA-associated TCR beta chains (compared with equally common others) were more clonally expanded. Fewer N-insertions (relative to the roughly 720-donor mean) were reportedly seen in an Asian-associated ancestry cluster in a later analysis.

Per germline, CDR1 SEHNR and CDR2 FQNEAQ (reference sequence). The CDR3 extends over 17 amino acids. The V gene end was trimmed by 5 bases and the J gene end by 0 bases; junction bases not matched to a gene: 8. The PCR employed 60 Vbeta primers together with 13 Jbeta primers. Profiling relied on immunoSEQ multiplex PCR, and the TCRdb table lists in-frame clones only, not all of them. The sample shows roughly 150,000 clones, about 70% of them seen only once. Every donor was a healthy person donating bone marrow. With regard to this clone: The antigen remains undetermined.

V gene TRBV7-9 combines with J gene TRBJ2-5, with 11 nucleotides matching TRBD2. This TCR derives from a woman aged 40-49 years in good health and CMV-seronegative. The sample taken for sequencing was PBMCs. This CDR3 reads CASSQGLAELYQETQYF. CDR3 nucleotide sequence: TGTGCCAGCAGCCAGGGACTAGCGGAGTTGTACCAAGAGACCCAGTACTTC.